This note documents a single T cell receptor beta chain sequence. Its target is not known. The CDR3 runs to 15 residues. Germline-derived CDR1 and CDR2 are SGHVS and FNYEAQ. The ends lost 5 bases at V and 4 bases at J; junction bases unmatched: 6. This entry comes from a study of cytomegalovirus exposure and HLA in healthy donors. Findings and caveats of the study: In a later analysis, HLA-C alleles had the fewest associated TCRs, DRB1 alleles the most.

With 60 Vbeta and 13 Jbeta primers, the PCR was carried out. Profiling relied on immunoSEQ multiplex PCR, and the TCRdb table lists in-frame clones only, not all of them. Found here are under 250,000 clones, 85% of them singletons; the top ten hold roughly 1.3%. Source material: PBMCs. This clonotype was obtained from a human donor in good health. V usage is TRBV7-6 and J usage is TRBJ2-1; 9 bases are shared with TRBD1. The CDR3 loop reads CASSADRGVYNEQFF. The CDR3 DNA follows: TGTGCCAGCAGCGCAGACAGGGGGGTTTACAATGAGCAGTTCTTC.